Here is one T cell receptor (beta chain) with its context. Its antigen remains unidentified. The sample comes from a study of human T cells and chemical hapten exposure. Study as a whole: Alopecia areata, totalis or universalis affected patients, mainly female. Findings and limits, study-wide: More PT1 expanded TCRs went with higher patch test scores.

TCRdb redid the calling of the RACE reads with MiXCR, one entry per CDR3 protein. The sample yields more than 80,000 distinct CDR3 sequences, about 10% seen once. The time point: patch test 2, 6 weeks after DPC sensitization. Treatment noted: therapeutic diphenylcyclopropenone sensitization with weekly scalp DPC. Each donor was an alopecia patient between 18 and 70 years of age who qualified for DPC. The sequence was collected from a woman in her forties or fifties with alopecia areata. Some clones in this sample may be carry-over from other donors' samples. The sequencing here drew on whole blood, taken in connection with sensitization to the hapten diphenylcyclopropenone (DPC).

The CDR3 bases are TGTGCCAGCAGGTACTCGGGACAGACACAAGAGACCCAGTACTTC. Its translation: CASRYSGQTQETQYF. V is TRBV6-1 and J is TRBJ2-5; 7 positions agree with TRBD1. The CDR3 covers 15 residues. CDR1 is MNHNS, CDR2 SASEGT, per germline. The V gene end was trimmed by 6 bases and the J gene end by 2 bases; junction bases not matched to a gene: 9.